This T cell receptor beta chain is drawn from a study of shared clonotypes between healthy human individuals. About this clone itself: Its antigen is still unknown.

TCRdb keeps only in-frame clones here, not all; method: immunoSEQ multiplex PCR. The table includes about 2 million clones, about 95% detected once. Positively selected for CCR7, the CD45RO-negative cells used as naive CD8 cells excluded terminally differentiated effector memory CD45RA+ cells. The CDR3 totals 18 residues. V gave up 7 bases and J gave up 2 bases; unmatched junction bases: 10. Germline V gene lookup returns CDR1 SNHLY and CDR2 FYNNEI. Study findings and constraints: It was the non-shared clonotypes that had lower generation probabilities than clonotypes shared by all four donors. Among donors, clonotype sharing was expected to be affected by sequencing depth.

The material sequenced was naive CD8+ T cells sorted from blood. This clonotype was sampled from a man between 18 and 29 years old in good health. This sequence joins TRBV2 and TRBJ2-3; TRBD2 matches at 15 bases. The CDR3 loop reads CASILPGTSGGTTDTQYF. CDR3 sequence (DNA): TGTGCCAGCATTCTCCCCGGGACTAGCGGGGGGACCACAGATACGCAGTATTTT.